Listed below are T cell receptor beta chains from one sample, sequenced in a study of neurological immune-mediated disorders. TCRdb redid the calling of the 5' RACE reads with MiXCR, one entry per CDR3 protein. The profile shows tens of thousands of distinct CDR3 sequences, 3% to 3.5% of them singletons. The material sequenced was PBMCs. Receptor source: a woman aged 55-69 years with multiple sclerosis. Each CDR3 is given with its conserved first and last residue. The order of the fields is J gene, clone size, V gene, D gene, CDR3 protein, CDR3 DNA. D genes are given only for firm matches. The size of a clone is reported for some rows only, either as once, few or many, or as a class for expanded clones.

>TRBJ1-1|many|TRBV9|TRBD1
CASSLRQGEAFF
TGTGCCAGCAGTTTGAGACAGGGTGAAGCTTTCTTT
>TRBJ2-7|many|TRBV7-9|TRBD1
CASSWLGTGGSGEQYF
TGTGCCAGCAGCTGGCTGGGAACAGGGGGCTCGGGGGAGCAGTACTTC
>TRBJ2-5|many|TRBV7-9|.
CASSLGLNQETQYF
TGTGCCAGCAGCTTAGGACTAAACCAAGAGACCCAGTACTTC
>TRBJ1-1|many|TRBV5-1|.
CASRPGGGMNTEAFF
TGCGCCAGCAGGCCTGGAGGGGGTATGAACACTGAAGCTTTCTTT
>TRBJ2-2|many|TRBV5-4|.
CASSLARSFTGELFF
TGTGCCAGCAGCTTGGCGCGCAGTTTCACCGGGGAGCTGTTTTTT
>TRBJ1-2|.|TRBV12-3/TRBV12-4|.
CASSLVGASYGYTF
TGTGCCAGCAGTTTAGTAGGGGCTAGCTATGGCTACACCTTC
>TRBJ2-5|many|TRBV2|.
CASNREGKETQYF
TGTGCCAGCAACAGGGAGGGAAAAGAGACCCAGTACTTC
>TRBJ2-4|medium-sized|TRBV10-3|.
CAISDEGTKNIQYF
TGTGCCATCAGTGATGAGGGTACCAAAAACATTCAGTACTTC
>TRBJ2-4|many|TRBV25-1|.
CASSEPGQGKNIQYF
TGTGCCAGCAGTGAACCTGGGCAAGGCAAAAACATTCAGTACTTC
>TRBJ1-5|many|TRBV7-9|.
CASSFSGGDQPQHF
TGTGCCAGCAGCTTTTCGGGAGGGGATCAGCCCCAGCATTTT
>TRBJ2-5|many|TRBV7-8|.
CASSPQGGETQYF
TGTGCCAGCAGCCCCCAGGGGGGAGAGACCCAGTACTTC
>TRBJ2-3|many|TRBV7-7|.
CASSLDIVPGDTQYF
TGTGCTAGCAGCTTAGACATCGTGCCAGGGGATACGCAGTATTTT
>TRBJ2-7|few|TRBV11-2|TRBD1
CASSWTGDAAYEQYF
TGTGCCAGCAGTTGGACAGGGGACGCGGCCTACGAGCAGTACTTC
>TRBJ1-1|.|TRBV20-1|TRBD1
CSASRLDRPTEAFF
TGCAGTGCTTCCCGATTGGACAGGCCCACTGAAGCTTTCTTT
>TRBJ1-3|many|TRBV7-9|TRBD1
CASSPGTDSGNTIYF
TGTGCCAGCAGCCCCGGGACAGACTCTGGAAACACCATATATTTT
>TRBJ2-3|many|TRBV4-1|.
CASSPSYMARADTQYF
TGCGCCAGCAGCCCTAGCTATATGGCTCGAGCAGATACGCAGTATTTT
>TRBJ2-5|many|TRBV30|.
CAWSPRETQYF
TGTGCCTGGAGTCCTCGGGAGACCCAGTACTTC
>TRBJ2-3|many|TRBV7-2|.
CASSLGRSSTDTQYF
TGTGCCAGCAGCTTAGGGCGTTCTAGCACAGATACGCAGTATTTT
>TRBJ1-2|many|TRBV12-3/TRBV12-4|TRBD1
CASSFLQGVSGYTF
TGTGCCAGCAGTTTTTTACAGGGGGTCTCTGGCTACACCTTC
>TRBJ1-4|many|TRBV5-1|.
CASSLNLDVSEKLFF
TGCGCCAGCAGCTTGAACTTGGACGTTTCTGAAAAACTGTTTTTT
>TRBJ1-5|many|TRBV6-2/TRBV6-3|.
CASIRDHNQPQHF
TGTGCCAGTATCCGGGACCACAATCAGCCCCAGCATTTT
>TRBJ2-1|few|TRBV5-6|.
CASSFTNEQFF
TGTGCCAGCAGCTTTACCAATGAGCAGTTCTTC
>TRBJ1-4|many|TRBV20-1|TRBD1
CSARQGVYEKLFF
TGCAGTGCGCGACAGGGAGTCTATGAAAAACTGTTTTTT
>TRBJ1-5|.|TRBV29-1|.
CSVADGGAGKTQNF
TGCAGCGTTGCCGATGGGGGGGCAGGTAAGACCCAGAATTTT
>TRBJ1-4|few|TRBV5-1|.
CASRAGPSNEKLFF
TGCGCCAGCAGGGCCGGGCCGTCGAATGAAAAACTGTTTTTT
>TRBJ2-1|many|TRBV5-1|.
CASSRDKSSYNEQFF
TGCGCCAGCAGCCGGGACAAGAGCTCCTACAATGAGCAGTTCTTC
>TRBJ2-1|many|TRBV5-1|.
CASTLRDIPYNEQFF
TGCGCCAGCACTCTCCGGGACATTCCATACAATGAGCAGTTCTTC
>TRBJ1-4|many|TRBV5-1|.
CASSLGTAENEKLFF
TGCGCCAGCAGCTTGGGGACAGCCGAGAATGAAAAACTGTTTTTT
>TRBJ2-5|many|TRBV20-1|.
CSARQRGGPETQYF
TGCAGTGCGCGTCAAAGGGGGGGGCCGGAGACCCAGTACTTC
>TRBJ2-3|many|TRBV9|.
CASSVSAGTATQYF
TGTGCCAGCAGCGTCTCCGCCGGGACGGCTACGCAGTATTTT
>TRBJ1-1|many|TRBV4-1|.
CASSQGPHPPEAFF
TGCGCCAGCAGCCAAGGCCCCCATCCGCCCGAAGCTTTCTTT
>TRBJ1-3|many|TRBV5-1|TRBD1
CASSSAGQGSGNTIYF
TGCGCCAGCAGCTCCGCCGGACAGGGCTCTGGAAACACCATATATTTT
>TRBJ1-2|many|TRBV20-1|.
CSAPRQSVHGYTF
TGCAGTGCTCCCCGGCAGTCTGTCCATGGCTACACCTTC
>TRBJ1-2|many|TRBV20-1|TRBD1
CSASRRRDRGNYGYTF
TGCAGTGCTAGCCGGAGGCGGGACAGGGGGAACTATGGCTACACCTTC
>TRBJ1-5|many|TRBV28|TRBD1
CASSRQGPIQPQHF
TGTGCCAGCAGTAGACAGGGACCAATTCAGCCCCAGCATTTT
>TRBJ1-1|many|TRBV12-5|TRBD1
CASGGNRGEAFF
TGTGCTAGTGGGGGAAACAGGGGGGAGGCTTTCTTT
>TRBJ2-5|many|TRBV6-6|.
CASSYSPLVETQYF
TGTGCCAGCAGTTACTCCCCCCTTGTGGAGACCCAGTACTTC
>TRBJ1-2|once|TRBV30|.
CAWSRQGGGYTF
TGTGCCTGGAGTAGGCAGGGCGGTGGCTACACCTTC
>TRBJ2-7|many|TRBV5-1|.
CASSLAGSGVYEQYF
TGCGCCAGCAGCTTGGCCGGGAGTGGGGTGTACGAGCAGTACTTC
>TRBJ1-2|many|TRBV9|.
CASSVASGGANYGYTF
TGTGCCAGCAGCGTGGCCAGTGGGGGAGCTAACTATGGCTACACCTTC
>TRBJ2-1|.|TRBV2|.
CASSADRTNEQFF
TGTGCCAGCAGTGCCGACAGGACAAATGAGCAGTTCTTC
>TRBJ1-4|many|TRBV19|.
CASQGRTQGEKLFF
TGTGCCAGCCAGGGACGAACCCAGGGGGAAAAACTGTTTTTT
>TRBJ2-7|many|TRBV20-1|TRBD1
CSARTGTNYEQYF
TGCAGTGCAAGGACAGGGACAAACTACGAGCAGTACTTC
>TRBJ2-4|medium-sized|TRBV24-1|.
CATSDDDSLAKNIQYF
TGTGCCACCAGTGACGACGACAGCCTAGCCAAAAACATTCAGTACTTC
>TRBJ2-1|many|TRBV7-2|.
CASISVGSSYNEQFF
TGTGCCAGCATCAGCGTGGGGAGCTCCTACAATGAGCAGTTCTTC
>TRBJ2-7|many|TRBV5-1|TRBD1
CASSPSGARGSYEQYF
TGCGCCAGCAGCCCCTCCGGAGCCAGGGGGTCCTACGAGCAGTACTTC
>TRBJ1-6|many|TRBV3-1|TRBD1
CASSQGGQGNSPLHF
TGTGCCAGCAGCCAAGGAGGACAGGGGAATTCACCCCTCCACTTT
>TRBJ1-1|many|TRBV7-2|.
CASSSLFNTEAFF
TGTGCCAGCAGCTCCCTATTTAACACTGAAGCTTTCTTT
>TRBJ2-5|many|TRBV12-3/TRBV12-4|TRBD2
CASSRLAGRETQYF
TGTGCCAGCAGTCGACTAGCGGGGAGAGAGACCCAGTACTTC
>TRBJ2-7|many|TRBV29-1|.
CSVGTGIEGHEQYF
TGCAGCGTTGGGACGGGGATCGAGGGCCACGAGCAGTACTTC
>TRBJ2-6|many|TRBV5-4|TRBD2
CASSLGGGGTLGANVLTF
TGTGCCAGCAGCTTGGGGGGCGGGGGTACTTTAGGGGCCAACGTCCTGACTTTC
>TRBJ1-1|many|TRBV29-1|.
CSATNPTGSTEAFF
TGCAGCGCCACAAACCCGACAGGAAGCACTGAAGCTTTCTTT
>TRBJ2-1|many|TRBV20-1|TRBD2
CSARETSGGYNEQFF
TGCAGTGCTAGAGAGACTAGCGGGGGATACAATGAGCAGTTCTTC
>TRBJ2-2|.|TRBV27|.
CASSLTPGHGELFF
TGTGCCAGCAGTTTAACCCCAGGGCACGGGGAGCTGTTTTTT
>TRBJ2-3|.|TRBV20-1|.
CSARAWDPSSTDTQYF
TGCAGTGCTAGAGCATGGGACCCTTCTAGCACAGATACGCAGTATTTT
>TRBJ1-2|many|TRBV18|.
CASSQQRKDYGYTF
TGTGCCAGCTCACAACAACGCAAGGACTATGGCTACACCTTC
>TRBJ2-1|many|TRBV18|TRBD1
CASSPNRGGEQFF
TGTGCCAGCTCACCGAACAGGGGTGGGGAGCAGTTCTTC
>TRBJ1-5|few|TRBV20-1|.
CSARGDRQPQHF
TGCAGTGCTAGGGGGGACCGTCAGCCCCAGCATTTT
>TRBJ2-2|many|TRBV20-1|TRBD2
CSDSSGGYTGELFF
TGCAGTGACTCTAGCGGGGGCTACACCGGGGAGCTGTTTTTT
>TRBJ2-3|many|TRBV6-5|.
CASSYGLSTDTQYF
TGTGCCAGCAGTTACGGACTGAGCACAGATACGCAGTATTTT